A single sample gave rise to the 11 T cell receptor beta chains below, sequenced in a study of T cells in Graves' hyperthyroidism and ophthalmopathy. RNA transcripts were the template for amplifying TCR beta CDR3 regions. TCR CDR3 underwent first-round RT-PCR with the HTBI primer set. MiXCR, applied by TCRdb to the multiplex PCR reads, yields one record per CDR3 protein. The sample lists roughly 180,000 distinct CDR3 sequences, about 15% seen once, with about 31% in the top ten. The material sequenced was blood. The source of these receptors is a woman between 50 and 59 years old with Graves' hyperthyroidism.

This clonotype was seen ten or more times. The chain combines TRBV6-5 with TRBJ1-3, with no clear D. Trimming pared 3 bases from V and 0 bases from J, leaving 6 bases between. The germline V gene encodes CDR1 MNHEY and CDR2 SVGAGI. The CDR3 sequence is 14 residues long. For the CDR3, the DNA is TGTGCCAGCAGTTATAGCTTCTCTGGAAACACCATATATTTT. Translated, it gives CASSYSFSGNTIYF.

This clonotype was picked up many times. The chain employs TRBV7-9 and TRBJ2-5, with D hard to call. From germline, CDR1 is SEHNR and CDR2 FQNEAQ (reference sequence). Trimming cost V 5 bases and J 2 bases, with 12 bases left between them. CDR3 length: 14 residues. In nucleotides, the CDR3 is TGTGCCAGCAGCCGAAGGGAAATTCAAGAGACCCAGTACTTC. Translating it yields CASSRREIQETQYF.

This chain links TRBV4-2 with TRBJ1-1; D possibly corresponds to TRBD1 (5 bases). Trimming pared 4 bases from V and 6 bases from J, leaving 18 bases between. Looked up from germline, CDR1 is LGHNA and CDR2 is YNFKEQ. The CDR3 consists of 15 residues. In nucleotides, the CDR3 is TGTGCCAGCAGCCCCCTCCCGAGCAGGGTAGCTGAAGCTTTCTTT. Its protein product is CASSPLPSRVAEAFF.

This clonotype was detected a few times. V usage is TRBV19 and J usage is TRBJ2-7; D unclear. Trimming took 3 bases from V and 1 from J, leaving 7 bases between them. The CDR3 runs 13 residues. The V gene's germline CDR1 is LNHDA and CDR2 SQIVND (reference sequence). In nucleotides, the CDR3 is TGTGCCAGTAGTATGGTCGGATCCTACGAGCAGTACTTC. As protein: CASSMVGSYEQYF.

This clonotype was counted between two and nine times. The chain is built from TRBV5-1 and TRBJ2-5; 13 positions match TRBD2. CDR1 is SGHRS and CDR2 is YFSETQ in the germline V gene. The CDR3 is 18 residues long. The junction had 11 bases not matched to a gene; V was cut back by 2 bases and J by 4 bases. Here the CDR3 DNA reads TGCGCCAGCAGCTTACGACTAGCGGGGGGCAATTGGGGAGAGACCCAGTACTTC. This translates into CASSLRLAGGNWGETQYF.

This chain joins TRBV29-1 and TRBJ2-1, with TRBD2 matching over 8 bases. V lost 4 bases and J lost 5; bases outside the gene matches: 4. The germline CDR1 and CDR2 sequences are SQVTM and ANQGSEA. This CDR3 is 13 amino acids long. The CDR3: CSVVTSVNNEQFF. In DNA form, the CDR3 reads TGCAGCGTTGTGACTAGCGTCAACAATGAGCAGTTCTTC.

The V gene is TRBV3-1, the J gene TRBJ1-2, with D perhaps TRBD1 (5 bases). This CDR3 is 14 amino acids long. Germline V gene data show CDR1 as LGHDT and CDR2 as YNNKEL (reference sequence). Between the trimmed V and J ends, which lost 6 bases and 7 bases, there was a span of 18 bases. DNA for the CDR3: TGTGCCAGCAGAGAAGGGACGGGGAATGTTGGCTACACCTTC. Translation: CASREGTGNVGYTF.

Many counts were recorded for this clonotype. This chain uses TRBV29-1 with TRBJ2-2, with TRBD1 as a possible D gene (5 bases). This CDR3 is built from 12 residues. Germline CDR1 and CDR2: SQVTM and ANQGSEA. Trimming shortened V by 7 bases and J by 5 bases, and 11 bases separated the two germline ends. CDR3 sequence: CSGSGYTGELFF. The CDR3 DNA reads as TGCAGCGGATCAGGGTATACCGGGGAGCTGTTTTTT.

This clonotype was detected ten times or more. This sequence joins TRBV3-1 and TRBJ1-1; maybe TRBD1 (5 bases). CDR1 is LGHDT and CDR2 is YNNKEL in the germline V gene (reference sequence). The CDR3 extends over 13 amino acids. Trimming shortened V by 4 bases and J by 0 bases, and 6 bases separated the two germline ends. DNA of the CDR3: TGTGCCAGCAGCCGACAGTTGAACACTGAAGCTTTCTTT. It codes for CASSRQLNTEAFF.

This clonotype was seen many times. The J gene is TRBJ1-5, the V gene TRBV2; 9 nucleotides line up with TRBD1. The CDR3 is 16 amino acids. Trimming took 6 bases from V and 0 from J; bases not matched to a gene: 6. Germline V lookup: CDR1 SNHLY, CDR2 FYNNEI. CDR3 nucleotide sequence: TGTGCCAGCAGGGGGGGGACAGGGTATAGCAATCAGCCCCAGCATTTT. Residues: CASRGGTGYSNQPQHF.

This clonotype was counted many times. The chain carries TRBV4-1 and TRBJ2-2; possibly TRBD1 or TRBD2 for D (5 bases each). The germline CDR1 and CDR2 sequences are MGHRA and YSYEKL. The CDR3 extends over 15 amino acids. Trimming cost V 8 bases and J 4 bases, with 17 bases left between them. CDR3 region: CASQRRGAGTGELFF. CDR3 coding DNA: TGCGCCAGCCAGAGAAGGGGCGCGGGCACCGGGGAGCTGTTTTTT.